This T cell receptor (beta chain) was identified during a study of cytomegalovirus exposure and HLA in healthy donors. The ends were cut back, 4 bases at V and 0 bases at J, with 22 bases in the middle. Germline CDR1 and CDR2: LNHDA and SQIVND (reference sequence). The CDR3 totals 20 residues. The study ran its PCR with 60 Vbeta and 13 Jbeta primers. The protocol was immunoSEQ multiplex PCR, while the TCRdb copy is restricted to in-frame clones and leaves out a portion. The table records about 250,000 clones, just over 70% of them present only once. A remark on this clone: Its antigen is undetermined.

Findings of the study overall: Investigators reported about 160 TCR beta chains as tied to cytomegalovirus.

This TCR derives from a female donor in good health and CMV-seronegative. V is TRBV19 and J is TRBJ2-6; the D gene is possibly TRBD2 (6 bases). The sample comprised PBMCs. CDR3 coding DNA: TGTGCCAGTAGTACCCCTTCCCGCGGGGACGGCGCCTCTGGGGCCAACGTCCTGACTTTC. It is translated as CASSTPSRGDGASGANVLTF.